This is a list of T cell receptor beta chains from one sample in a study of cytomegalovirus exposure and HLA in healthy donors. TCRdb's table, derived via immunoSEQ multiplex PCR, lists solely in-frame clones and lacks some. The table shows some 98,000 clones, with about four fifths occurring only once. Sequencing input: PBMCs. The receptors come from a female donor in good health and CMV-seropositive. CDR3s include the opening cysteine and the closing phenylalanine or tryptophan. Fields, in order: D gene, V gene, clone size, CDR3 length, J gene, CDR3 DNA, CDR3 protein. A D gene is named only where the DNA matches it firmly. Where a row states a size, it is once, few, many or the class of an expanded clone; other rows omit it.

>-|TRBV11-2|-|14|TRBJ1-2
TGTGCCAGCAGCTTCCCCGCAGGGGCGGCTGGCTACACCTTC
CASSFPAGAAGYTF
>-|TRBV7-9|-|12|TRBJ1-2
TGTGCCAGCAGCCCCGGGGACTATGGCTACACCTTC
CASSPGDYGYTF
>-|TRBV5-4|-|18|TRBJ1-1
TGTGCCAGCAGCTTGGGCGGGGGTTCCCGGTCTTCGAACACTGAAGCTTTCTTT
CASSLGGGSRSSNTEAFF
>TRBD1|TRBV7-9|-|15|TRBJ1-2
TGTGCCAGCAGCCGACAGGGGATCACCAACTATGGCTACACCTTC
CASSRQGITNYGYTF
>-|TRBV13|-|14|TRBJ1-1
TGCGCCAGCAGCTTAGCGGGGGTGGTCACTGAAGCTTTCTTT
CASSLAGVVTEAFF
>-|TRBV7-9|-|17|TRBJ2-2
TGTTCCAGCAGCTTCGAATTCGGTCTGTCGAACACCGGGGAGCTGTTTTTT
CSSSFEFGLSNTGELFF
>TRBD2|TRBV27|-|15|TRBJ2-5
TGTGCCAGCAGTAAATCCGGGACTAGGAAAGAGACCCAGTACTTC
CASSKSGTRKETQYF
>-|TRBV10-3|-|14|TRBJ2-2
TGTGCCACACAGGACGGTAGTGTATCCGGGGAGCTGTTTTTT
CATQDGSVSGELFF
>TRBD1|TRBV29-1|-|17|TRBJ2-7
TGCAGCGTAAGGACAGGGAAGGAATCGAGATTCTCCTACGAGCAGTACTTC
CSVRTGKESRFSYEQYF
>-|TRBV19|few|15|TRBJ2-7
TGTGCCAGTAGTCCGAGGGGGAGTACTCACTACGAGCAGTACTTC
CASSPRGSTHYEQYF
>-|TRBV5-1|-|13|TRBJ1-2
TGCGCCAGCAATGAGGGGGCTAACTATGGCTACACCTTC
CASNEGANYGYTF